The sequence of this T cell receptor (beta chain) was determined in a study of early T cells in non-severe SARS-CoV-2 infection. As for the study in general: Chains were unpaired, as sequencing was done on bulk RNA from unsorted whole blood.

Via MiXCR, TCRdb re-called the 5' RACE reads, giving one row per CDR3 protein. The repertoire has 55,000 to 65,000 distinct CDR3 sequences, less than 14% of them found once; the top ten carry 1.7%. V was pared by 6 bases and J by 2 bases, with 15 bases between. Germline V gene lookup returns CDR1 SQVTM and CDR2 ANQGSEA. This CDR3 comprises 14 residues. This clonotype was obtained from an adult who was a healthcare worker with PCR-confirmed SARS-CoV-2 infection or an uninfected control (not recorded which). The rearrangement uses TRBV29-1 and TRBJ2-3; D possibly corresponds to TRBD2 (6 bases). Source material: whole blood. The CDR3 spells CSVRGLGTTDTQYF. The CDR3 DNA follows: TGCAGCGTACGGGGACTTGGAACCACAGATACGCAGTATTTT.